The rows below give T cell receptor beta chains drawn from one sample of a study of read filtering for tumor transcriptome and immune sequencing. From the reads, TCRdb called clonotypes with MiXCR, one entry per CDR3 protein. The data hold approximately 90,000 distinct CDR3 sequences, with about 22% observed a single time. The specimen was a population of CD138-negative cells sorted from bone marrow. The receptors derive from a donor aged 40 or over with multiple myeloma. Each CDR3 is given without its conserved first and last residue. The order of the fields is J gene, V gene, CDR3 protein.

TRBJ2-2 | TRBV29-1 | SVAVAGELF
TRBJ2-5 | TRBV3-1 | ASSFLGPQETQY
TRBJ2-6 | TRBV7-9 | AETGSSWANVLT
TRBJ1-4 | TRBV28 | ASSRGANEKLF
TRBJ2-3 | TRBV29-1 | SVKLAFTDTQY
TRBJ2-2 | TRBV7-9 | ASSPNGYYTGELF
TRBJ1-5 | TRBV5-4 | ASSSGGAYQPQH
TRBJ2-2 | TRBV11-2 | ASSFTSSWTGELF
TRBJ2-1 | TRBV5-4 | ASRTLAGGPGNEQF
TRBJ1-1 | TRBV20-1 | SALRNLNTEAF
TRBJ2-1 | TRBV5-1 | ASSPRGAGVYNEQF
TRBJ2-1 | TRBV28 | ASSSWTGLNEQF
TRBJ2-1 | TRBV5-4 | ASSPPGAVTYNEQF
TRBJ2-2 | TRBV20-1 | SAVTPGTLTGELF
TRBJ1-1 | TRBV12-3/TRBV12-4 | ASSPPRGSAEAF